Below, 6 T cell receptor beta chains from the same sample are listed, as sequenced in a study of cytomegalovirus exposure and HLA in healthy donors. The PCR made use of 60 Vbeta and 13 Jbeta primers. Sequencing used immunoSEQ multiplex PCR; TCRdb keeps in-frame clones, though not all of them. Here the sample spans 170,000 or so clones, around three quarters being singletons. Specimen: PBMCs. The receptors derive from a woman in her 50s in good health and CMV-seropositive.

Concerning this clone itself: One junction end does not reproduce the germline sequence, and a read error may be involved. The chain has TRBV7-9 and TRBJ1-2, with D possibly TRBD1 on 6 matching bases. Germline V gene lookup returns CDR1 SEHNR and CDR2 FQNEAQ (reference sequence). This CDR3 spans 13 amino acids. This chain's CDR3 is CSSRRTVNYGYTF. DNA for the CDR3: TGTTCCAGCAGGCGGACAGTTAACTATGGCTACACCTTC.

The chain is built from TRBV28 and TRBJ1-5; maybe TRBD1 (5 bases). CDR3 length: 15 amino acids. CDR1 MDHEN and CDR2 SYDVKM come from the germline V gene. With 5 bases removed from V and 7 bases from J, the gap between germline ends came to 18 bases. The CDR3 loop is CASSTRAGGGQPQHF. In DNA form, the CDR3 reads TGTGCCAGCAGTACCCGGGCGGGGGGAGGGCAGCCCCAGCATTTT.

J is TRBJ2-7 and V is TRBV9; the D gene is possibly TRBD2 (6 bases). CDR1 and CDR2 from the germline V gene are SGDLS and YYNGEE. V was clipped by 2 bases and J by 1 base, with 13 bases between them. The CDR3 sequence is 15 residues long. The CDR3 sequence: CASSVFAGPSYEQYF. DNA of the CDR3: TGTGCCAGCAGCGTTTTCGCGGGACCTTCCTACGAGCAGTACTTC.

The chain uses TRBV19 and TRBJ2-3, with TRBD2 matching 9 bases. CDR3 length: 15 residues. V lost 4 bases to trimming and J lost 2 bases; unmatched junction nucleotides: 4. CDR1 and CDR2 from the germline V gene are LNHDA and SQIVND (reference sequence). Here the CDR3 DNA reads TGTGCCAGTAGTAGCGGGAGGGGACCCACAGATACGCAGTATTTT. Amino acids: CASSSGRGPTDTQYF.

The genes are TRBV2 and TRBJ2-3; possible D gene TRBD2, 6 bases. Germline V lookup: CDR1 SNHLY, CDR2 FYNNEI. The CDR3 has 13 amino acids. V was cut by 6 bases and J by 1 base, with 8 bases left in between. The DNA of the CDR3 is TGTGCCAGCAGCCCGGGGGGCACAGATACGCAGTATTTT. Translated: CASSPGGTDTQYF.

The V call is TRBV19, the J call TRBJ1-2, with 10 bases matching TRBD1. The V gene's germline CDR1 is LNHDA and CDR2 SQIVND (reference sequence). CDR3 length equals 15 residues. The J segment lost 4 bases and the V segment lost 5 bases, leaving 7 bases of the junction unmatched. The DNA for the CDR3 is TGTGCCAGTAGTGGTGGACAGGGGGAGGGCTATGGCTACACCTTC. The encoded protein is CASSGGQGEGYGYTF.